The 6 T cell receptor beta chains given below trace back to one sample, sequenced in a study of cytomegalovirus exposure and HLA in healthy donors. Use of 60 Vbeta and 13 Jbeta primers characterized the PCR. Libraries were prepared by immunoSEQ multiplex PCR; TCRdb keeps only in-frame clonotypes and omits some of them. The sample lists about 150,000 clones, 70% to 80% occurring once. Input material: PBMCs. These receptors all stem from a man younger than 40 in good health and CMV-seropositive.

The genes are TRBV5-1 and TRBJ2-5; D might be TRBD2 (6 bases). The CDR3 is 14 residues long. V lost 6 bases and J lost 5, with 17 bases in between. Germline V gives CDR1 SGHRS, CDR2 YFSETQ. DNA of the CDR3: TGCGCCAGCAAGGTAGCGGCTAGCGTGGAGACCCAGTACTTC. Its translation is CASKVAASVETQYF.

The chain is built from TRBV19 and TRBJ1-1, with D perhaps TRBD1 (6 bases). The CDR3 covers 14 residues. The V end lost 5 bases, the J end lost 5 bases, and 15 bases lay between the germline ends. CDR1 LNHDA and CDR2 SQIVND come from the germline V gene (reference sequence). The CDR3 coding sequence is TGTGCCAGTAGTCCCAGCGGGGGGCGGACTGAAGCTTTCTTT. Translation gives CASSPSGGRTEAFF.

This clone was picked up a small number of times. The rearrangement uses TRBV7-9 and TRBJ1-5; perhaps TRBD1 as D (5 bases). CDR1 and CDR2 from the germline V gene are SEHNR and FQNEAQ (reference sequence). CDR3 length: 15 amino acids. Trimming left V 5 bases short and J 6 bases short, with 17 bases between. Here the CDR3 DNA reads TGTGCCAGCAGCGGCGGGACGGACCCAGGTCAGCCCCAGCATTTT. Translation gives CASSGGTDPGQPQHF.

This chain joins TRBV6-1 and TRBJ1-1, with TRBD1 matching 9 bases. The CDR3 spans 14 residues. Trimming at V came to 6 bases and at J to 4 bases, leaving 6 bases not matched to a gene. CDR1 is MNHNS, CDR2 SASEGT, per germline. CDR3 protein: CASRGDRGITEAFF. CDR3 DNA: TGTGCCAGCAGGGGCGACAGGGGGATCACTGAAGCTTTCTTT.

The chain has TRBV5-4 and TRBJ1-4; D is ambiguous. CDR1 is SGHNT and CDR2 is YYREEE in the germline V gene (reference sequence). Trimming took 3 bases from V and 0 from J, leaving 3 bases between them. This CDR3 region has 13 residues. The CDR3 region is CASSSSTNEKLFF. The CDR3 DNA reads as TGTGCCAGCAGCTCTTCAACTAATGAAAAACTGTTTTTT.

The genes are TRBV29-1 and TRBJ2-1, with D perhaps TRBD2 (6 bases). V dropped 7 bases and J dropped 8 bases, with 15 bases sitting between them. Germline V gene sequence: CDR1 SQVTM, CDR2 ANQGSEA. The CDR3 runs 12 residues. The CDR3 loop reads CSAGRGADEQFF. In DNA, the CDR3 is TGCAGCGCCGGGAGAGGGGCGGATGAGCAGTTCTTC.